This is a list of T cell receptor beta chains from one sample in a study of blood T cell repertoires in COVID-19. The protocol was immunoSEQ multiplex PCR, while the TCRdb copy is restricted to in-frame clones and leaves out a portion. This table has about 74,000 clones, 60% to 80% appearing once. The sample was peripheral blood. These receptors were obtained from a man aged 65 to 79 with active or convalescent COVID-19. Each CDR3 is given with its conserved first and last residue. The D gene is left open where the match is weak. Expanded clones get a size class; other rows say once, few or many, or leave the size out.

V gene	D gene	J gene	clone size	CDR3 protein	CDR3 DNA
TRBV4-2	TRBD1	TRBJ1-4	NA	CASSQEMAGGDEKLFF	TGTGCCAGCAGCCAAGAAATGGCAGGGGGAGATGAAAAACTGTTTTTT
TRBV9	NA	TRBJ1-4	NA	CASSVGSYNEKLFF	TGTGCCAGCAGCGTAGGCAGTTACAATGAAAAACTGTTTTTT
TRBV7-7	TRBD2	TRBJ2-1	NA	CASSLSGGVYNEQFF	TGTGCCAGCAGTTTGAGCGGGGGGGTTTACAATGAGCAGTTCTTC
TRBV10-1	TRBD2	TRBJ2-7	NA	CASSESGVGEQYF	TGCGCCAGCAGTGAGAGCGGGGTAGGCGAGCAGTACTTC
TRBV11-2	NA	TRBJ2-7	NA	CASSLGDYSYEQYF	TGTGCCAGCAGCTTAGGCGATTACTCCTACGAGCAGTACTTC
TRBV5-1	NA	TRBJ2-5	NA	CASSSLGVATQYF	TGCGCCAGCAGCTCACTCGGGGTCGCGACCCAGTACTTC
TRBV18	NA	TRBJ1-1	NA	CASSPGQNTEAFF	TGTGCCAGCTCACCAGGGCAGAACACTGAAGCTTTCTTT
TRBV3-1/TRBV3-2	NA	TRBJ2-1	once	CASSTLANEQFF	TGTGCCAGCAGTACCCTGGCTAATGAGCAGTTCTTC
TRBV13	NA	TRBJ2-7	NA	CASSIRQREQYF	TGTGCCAGCAGCATTCGACAGCGCGAGCAGTACTTC
TRBV4-1	NA	TRBJ2-5	NA	CASSQVEGQGEKTQYF	TGCGCCAGCAGCCAAGTAGAAGGGCAGGGTGAGAAGACCCAGTACTTC
TRBV4-1	NA	TRBJ2-5	NA	CASSLHTPGETQYF	TGCGCCAGCAGCCTCCACACCCCGGGGGAGACCCAGTACTTC
TRBV24-1	TRBD2	TRBJ2-1	once	CATSESGGGKNEQFF	TGTGCCACCAGTGAGAGTGGCGGGGGGAAGAATGAGCAGTTCTTC
TRBV7-2	NA	TRBJ2-7	NA	CASSPRAYSYEQYF	TGTGCCAGCAGCCCCAGGGCGTACTCCTACGAGCAGTACTTC
TRBV28	NA	TRBJ2-7	NA	CASSLTGANHEQYF	TGTGCCAGCAGTTTGACTGGGGCGAATCACGAGCAGTACTTC
TRBV6-5	TRBD1	TRBJ1-3	NA	CASSYSRQGGNTIYF	TGTGCCAGCAGTTACTCGCGACAGGGTGGAAACACCATATATTTT
TRBV28	TRBD2	TRBJ2-7	many	CASRAGGQSSYEQYF	TGTGCCAGCAGGGCGGGGGGGCAGTCCTCCTACGAGCAGTACTTC
TRBV20-1	NA	TRBJ2-1	many	CSVYRANEQFF	TGCAGTGTATACAGGGCTAATGAGCAGTTCTTC
TRBV2	TRBD1	TRBJ2-7	few	CASRQGTYEQYF	TGTGCCAGTAGACAGGGCACCTACGAGCAGTACTTC
TRBV18	NA	TRBJ1-1	once	CASSLTGNTEAFF	TGTGCCAGCTCACTCACAGGGAACACTGAAGCTTTCTTT